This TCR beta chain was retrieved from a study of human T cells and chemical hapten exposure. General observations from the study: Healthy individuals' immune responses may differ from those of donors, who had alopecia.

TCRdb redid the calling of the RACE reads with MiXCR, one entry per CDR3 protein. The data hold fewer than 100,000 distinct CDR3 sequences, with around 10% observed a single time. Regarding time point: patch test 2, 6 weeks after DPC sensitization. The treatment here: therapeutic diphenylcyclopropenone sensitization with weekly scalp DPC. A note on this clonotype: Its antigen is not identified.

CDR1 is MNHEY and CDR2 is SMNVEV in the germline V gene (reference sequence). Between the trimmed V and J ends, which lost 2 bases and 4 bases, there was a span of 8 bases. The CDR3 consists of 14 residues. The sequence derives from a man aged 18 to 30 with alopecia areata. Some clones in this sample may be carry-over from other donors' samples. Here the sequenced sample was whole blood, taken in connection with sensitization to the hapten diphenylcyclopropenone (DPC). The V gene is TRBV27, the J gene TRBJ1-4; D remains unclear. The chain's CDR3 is CASSLRQFNEKLFF. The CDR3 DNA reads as TGTGCCAGCAGTTTACGACAATTTAATGAAAAACTGTTTTTT.